This T cell receptor beta chain was sequenced during a study of CD8 T cells in Susac syndrome. Reverse transcription used roughly 0.5 to 1 ug RNA and random hexamers. In TCRdb, the immunoSEQ multiplex PCR reads were re-called with MiXCR into one record per CDR3 protein. Of over 200,000 distinct CDR3 sequences in the sample, roughly 94% were seen once. It was negative isolation that provided the CD8+ and CD4+ T cells, whereas TEMRA cells were enriched by FACS. CDR3 length: 10 residues. In germline, CDR1 is LGHDT, CDR2 YNNKEL (reference sequence). V was cut by 2 bases and J by 10 bases, with 5 bases left in between.

The sequencing sample was made of CD4+ T cells from PBMCs. The rearrangement joins TRBV3-1 to TRBJ2-5; no clear D. The receptor comes from a human donor with multiple sclerosis. The CDR3 protein is CASSQRVQYF. The CDR3 nucleotides read TGTGCCAGCAGCCAACGGGTCCAGTACTTC.